The clone carrying this T cell receptor beta chain showed up just once. Its cognate antigen is unknown. The V gene's germline CDR1 is MDHEN and CDR2 SYDVKM. This CDR3 region has 18 residues. Trimming stripped 5 bases from V and 2 bases from J, with 25 bases between. Sequencing was performed with immunoSEQ multiplex PCR; in TCRdb, only in-frame clones are kept and a portion is missing. The sample contains 90,000 to 110,000 clones, 86% of which appear only once. These data belong to a study of cytomegalovirus exposure and HLA in healthy donors. Whole-study findings and limits: The study designated 150 or so TCR beta chains cytomegalovirus-associated.

The source material was PBMCs. The chain recombines TRBV28 with TRBJ2-7, with D perhaps matching TRBD2 (7 bases). The clonotype comes from a woman aged 18-30 years in good health and CMV-seropositive. This CDR3 reads CASSQQGGGFSAPYEQYF. DNA of the CDR3: TGTGCCAGCAGTCAACAGGGAGGGGGTTTCTCAGCACCCTACGAGCAGTACTTC.